These T cell receptor beta chains were read from a single sample in a study of blood T cell repertoires in COVID-19. Libraries were prepared by immunoSEQ multiplex PCR; TCRdb keeps only in-frame clonotypes and omits some of them. The table has around 47,000 clones, roughly 91% seen once. The sample consisted of peripheral blood. The receptors come from a man older than 75 with active or convalescent COVID-19. Each CDR3 is given with its conserved first and last residue. D genes are given only for firm matches. A row's size may be missing; if present it is once, few, many or a size class.

d_call j_call v_call clone_size cdr3_aa cdr3_nt
TRBD2 TRBJ2-7 TRBV5-1 NA CASSLGRLAGSSYEQYF TGCGCCAGCAGCTTGGGTCGGCTAGCGGGGTCCTCCTACGAGCAGTACTTC
NA TRBJ1-1 TRBV7-2 NA CASSDRQNTEAFF TGTGCCAGCAGCGATAGACAGAACACTGAAGCTTTCTTT
TRBD1 TRBJ2-3 TRBV4-3 NA CASSQDLTLGQGADTQYF TGCGCCAGCAGCCAAGATCTTACCCTGGGACAGGGGGCAGATACGCAGTATTTT
NA TRBJ2-1 TRBV5-4 NA CASSLRGGNYNEQFF TGTGCCAGCAGCTTGCGGGGAGGTAATTACAATGAGCAGTTCTTC
TRBD2 TRBJ2-3 TRBV3-1/TRBV3-2 NA CASSQDPLAGSTDTQYF TGTGCCAGCAGCCAAGATCCGCTAGCGGGCAGCACAGATACGCAGTATTTT
NA TRBJ1-1 TRBV11-2 NA CASSPRDGSNTEAFF TGTGCCAGCAGCCCCAGAGACGGGTCGAACACTGAAGCTTTCTTT
TRBD2 TRBJ2-2 TRBV6-2/TRBV6-3 NA CASSPGVAGANTGELFF TGTGCCAGCAGCCCGGGGGTAGCGGGAGCGAACACCGGGGAGCTGTTTTTT
NA TRBJ1-4 TRBV7-2 few CASSLATGYVEKLFF TGTGCCAGCAGCTTAGCGACCGGGTACGTCGAAAAACTGTTTTTT
NA TRBJ2-7 TRBV7-8 NA CASSIQRGMYEQYF TGTGCCAGCAGCATCCAGCGCGGGATGTACGAGCAGTACTTC
TRBD1 TRBJ2-6 TRBV11-3 NA CASSGRDRDGSGANVLTF TGTGCCAGCAGCGGAAGGGACAGGGACGGGTCTGGGGCCAACGTCCTGACTTTC
NA TRBJ2-3 TRBV11-2 NA CASSLDWLARNPVRTDTQYF TGTGCCAGCAGCTTAGATTGGCTAGCGCGAAACCCGGTTCGTACAGATACGCAGTATTTT
NA TRBJ2-6 TRBV30 NA CAWSSKGAGANVLTF TGTGCCTGGAGTTCCAAAGGGGCTGGGGCCAACGTCCTGACTTTC
TRBD2 TRBJ2-3 TRBV7-2 once CASSLALAGEGTDTQYF TGTGCCAGCAGCTTAGCCCTAGCGGGGGAGGGCACAGATACGCAGTATTTT
NA TRBJ2-2 TRBV7-7 few CASSLGATGELFF TGTGCCAGCAGCTTAGGGGCAACCGGGGAGCTGTTTTTT
TRBD1 TRBJ2-7 TRBV18 few CASSPSTGQGSRAEQYF TGTGCCAGCTCACCATCCACCGGACAGGGGAGTAGGGCCGAGCAGTACTTC
TRBD2 TRBJ2-7 TRBV7-9 NA CASSLRAGGAYEQYF TGTGCCAGCAGCTTACGAGCGGGAGGTGCCTACGAGCAGTACTTC
NA TRBJ1-3 TRBV30 few CAWSREGNTIYF TGTGCCTGGAGTCGGGAGGGAAACACCATATATTTT
TRBD1 TRBJ2-7 TRBV7-9 NA CASSLTGTGAYEQYF TGTGCCAGCAGCTTAACCGGGACAGGAGCCTACGAGCAGTACTTC
TRBD1 TRBJ2-1 TRBV27 NA CASSYYRGVGYNEQFF TGTGCCAGCAGTTATTACAGGGGAGTCGGTTACAATGAGCAGTTCTTC
TRBD1 TRBJ2-1 TRBV27 few CASSQLQGSEQFF TGTGCCAGCAGTCAGCTACAGGGGAGTGAGCAGTTCTTC
NA TRBJ2-1 TRBV3-1/TRBV3-2 NA CASSLGLESYNEQFF TGTGCCAGCAGCCTCGGTCTCGAGTCCTACAATGAGCAGTTCTTC
NA TRBJ1-2 TRBV9 NA CASSPQGDYGYTF TGTGCCAGCAGCCCACAGGGAGACTATGGCTACACCTTC
NA TRBJ2-1 TRBV5-8 NA CASSLGEEWTRVF TGTGCCAGCAGCTTGGGGGAAGAGTGGACACGGGTCTTC
TRBD2 TRBJ2-1 TRBV30 NA CAWGTSGGALEQFF TGTGCCTGGGGGACTAGCGGGGGGGCTCTTGAGCAGTTCTTC
TRBD1 TRBJ1-5 TRBV2 NA CASSQLRTGDQPQHF TGTGCCAGCAGTCAGCTTCGGACAGGGGACCAGCCCCAGCATTTT
NA TRBJ1-2 TRBV7-2 NA CASRSTGGQDYGYTF TGTGCCAGCAGATCAACCGGAGGTCAGGACTATGGCTACACCTTC
NA TRBJ1-6 TRBV5-8 NA CASSLGPFNSPLHF TGTGCCAGCAGCTTGGGTCCATTCAATTCACCCCTCCACTTT
NA TRBJ2-3 TRBV10-3 few CAISESRTADTQYF TGTGCCATCAGTGAGTCAAGGACAGCAGATACGCAGTATTTT
TRBD2 TRBJ2-5 TRBV3-1/TRBV3-2 NA CASSLMGGGAEETQYF TGTGCCAGCAGCCTTATGGGCGGGGGGGCGGAAGAGACCCAGTACTTC
NA TRBJ2-1 TRBV10-1 NA CASSALRGAYNEQFF TGCGCCAGCAGTGCACTAAGGGGCGCCTACAATGAGCAGTTCTTC
TRBD2 TRBJ2-7 TRBV11-2 NA CASSHPVAGGPHEQYF TGTGCCAGCAGCCATCCCGTTGCGGGAGGGCCCCACGAGCAGTACTTC
TRBD2 TRBJ2-7 TRBV19 few CASSRTSTTYEQYF TGTGCCAGTAGCAGGACTAGTACAACCTACGAGCAGTACTTC
TRBD2 TRBJ2-5 TRBV11-2 NA CASSLGTSGGAETQYF TGTGCCAGCAGCTTGGGGACTAGCGGGGGGGCTGAGACCCAGTACTTC
TRBD1 TRBJ2-7 TRBV30 few CAWTLGTATYEQYF TGTGCCTGGACGTTGGGGACAGCTACCTACGAGCAGTACTTC
TRBD1 TRBJ1-1 TRBV10-3 NA CAISGTGGTEAFF TGTGCCATCAGTGGGACAGGGGGCACTGAAGCTTTCTTT
TRBD1 TRBJ2-1 TRBV2 NA CASSEAGTGGLWNEQFF TGTGCCAGCAGTGAAGCTGGGACAGGGGGCTTGTGGAATGAGCAGTTCTTC
TRBD2 TRBJ2-1 TRBV2 NA CASSERENSYNEQFF TGTGCCAGCAGTGAGCGGGAGAACTCCTACAATGAGCAGTTCTTC
NA TRBJ1-1 TRBV27 NA CASRRIRDTEAFF TGTGCCAGCAGACGTATCCGGGACACTGAAGCTTTCTTT
TRBD1 TRBJ2-7 TRBV19 once CASSIGLGQGAHEQYF TGTGCCAGTAGTATAGGACTCGGACAGGGGGCCCACGAGCAGTACTTC